Listed below are T cell receptor beta chains from one sample, sequenced in a study of CD8 T cells in ankylosing spondylitis. TCRdb called the 5' RACE reads again in MiXCR, with one record for every CDR3 protein. The table records some 800,000 distinct CDR3 sequences, 12% of them present only once. Sequencing was done on a sample of blood, either unsorted or a sorted T cell fraction (not recorded which). The receptor set was obtained from a male donor with ankylosing spondylitis. Both conserved end residues are part of each CDR3. D genes are given only for firm matches. Only some rows state a clone size, as once, few, many or a class for expanded clones.

TRBJ1-2,TRBV4-2,many,TRBD1,TGTGCCAGCAGCCTACTGGGACAGAAAGACTATGGCTACACCTTC,CASSLLGQKDYGYTF
TRBJ2-1,TRBV7-9,few,TRBD2,TGTGCCAGCAGGGCTAGCGGGGGGTATGGGAATGAGCAGTTCTTC,CASRASGGYGNEQFF
TRBJ2-5,TRBV20-1,many,NA,TGCAGTGCTAGAGGTTGGACGGCGGCGACCCAGTACTTC,CSARGWTAATQYF
TRBJ1-1,TRBV2,few,NA,TGTGCCAGCAGTGAAGATCCAGGGAGAAGAGCCACTGAAGCTTTCTTT,CASSEDPGRRATEAFF
TRBJ2-3,TRBV25-1,NA,NA,TGTGCCAGCAGTGTCCTGGGCACAGATACGCAGTATTTT,CASSVLGTDTQYF
TRBJ2-1,TRBV29-1,many,NA,TGCAGCGTGCACACAGGTTATCTCAATGAGCAGTTCTTC,CSVHTGYLNEQFF
TRBJ2-1,TRBV18,NA,NA,TGTGCCAGCTCACCACCTCGGGGGCGGCTAGCGGTTTACAATGAGCAGTTCTTC,CASSPPRGRLAVYNEQFF
TRBJ2-4,TRBV7-2,many,TRBD1,TGTGCCAGCAGCCGAGGACAGGGTAACATTCAGTACTTC,CASSRGQGNIQYF
TRBJ1-2,TRBV5-1,many,NA,TGCGCCAGCAGCTTGGCCATGGGAGACTATGGCTACACCTTC,CASSLAMGDYGYTF
TRBJ1-1,TRBV20-1,few,NA,TGCAGTGCTAGAGATTCCAGGGAGGAGACTGAAGCTTTCTTT,CSARDSREETEAFF
TRBJ2-7,TRBV29-1,NA,NA,TGCAGCGCTAACAGGGGGAAGCGGGAGGAGCAGTACTTC,CSANRGKREEQYF
TRBJ1-5,TRBV4-3,NA,NA,TGCGCCAGCAGCCAAGACAGATGGGGTGGTCAGCCCCAGCATTTT,CASSQDRWGGQPQHF
TRBJ1-6,TRBV20-1,few,NA,TGCAGTGCTAGAGAAAGTGGGCGGGGCGCACCCCTCCACTTT,CSARESGRGAPLHF
TRBJ2-7,TRBV20-1,NA,NA,TGCAGTGAGCAGGGAAGACTCAACGAGCAGTACTTC,CSEQGRLNEQYF
TRBJ2-4,TRBV28,few,NA,TGTGCCAGCAGTTTAGGGACCGCCAATTTACTAGCCAAAAACATTCAGTACTTC,CASSLGTANLLAKNIQYF
TRBJ2-3,TRBV20-1,few,NA,TGCAGTGCCCGAGCCAGAGCTTATACGCAGTATTTT,CSARARAYTQYF
TRBJ1-6,TRBV18,NA,NA,TGTGCCAGCTCAGCCTCCCAGCGGAATTCACCCCTCCACTTT,CASSASQRNSPLHF
TRBJ1-5,TRBV12-3/TRBV12-4,NA,NA,TGTGCCAGCAGTTTTATCTCAGGCAATCAGCCCCAGCATTTT,CASSFISGNQPQHF
TRBJ2-7,TRBV27,few,NA,TGTGCCAGCAGTTTATTCCGTGACTCCCTCTACGAGCAGTACTTC,CASSLFRDSLYEQYF
TRBJ2-7,TRBV5-5,few,TRBD1,TGTGCCAGCAGCTTGGGGGGACAGGGACTCTACGAGCAGTACTTC,CASSLGGQGLYEQYF
TRBJ1-6,TRBV5-1,many,TRBD1,TGCGCCAGCAGTCGAGACAGGGGAGGAAATTCACCCCTCCACTTT,CASSRDRGGNSPLHF
TRBJ1-1,TRBV20-1,NA,NA,TGCAGTGCTGGGAGGGGTGAATACACTGAAGCTTTCTTT,CSAGRGEYTEAFF
TRBJ2-2,TRBV5-1,many,NA,TGCGCCAGCAGCTTTAAGATTGGACAAGTCGGGGAGCTGTTTTTT,CASSFKIGQVGELFF
TRBJ2-4,TRBV5-6,many,NA,TGTGCCAGCAGCTTTCTAGGGGCCAAAAACATTCAGTACTTC,CASSFLGAKNIQYF
TRBJ2-5,TRBV20-1,few,NA,TGCAGTGCTAGGTACAGGCAAGAGACCCAGTACTTC,CSARYRQETQYF
TRBJ2-5,TRBV5-1,NA,TRBD1,TGCGCCAGCAGCCCCCAGACAGGGGAGGAGACCCAGTACTTC,CASSPQTGEETQYF
TRBJ2-2,TRBV3-1,NA,NA,TGTGCCAGCAGCCCTGTGGGATACACCGGGGGGCTGTTTTTT,CASSPVGYTGGLFF
TRBJ2-3,TRBV4-2,many,NA,TGTGCCAGCAGCCAAATGATGTCTAGCACAGATACGCAGTATTTT,CASSQMMSSTDTQYF
TRBJ1-2,TRBV20-1,many,TRBD1,TGCAGTGCTCGGGACAGGGAAAACTATGGCTACACCTTC,CSARDRENYGYTF
TRBJ2-1,TRBV20-1,few,NA,TGCAGTGCTAATCCGCTGGGTGGGTTCTCCTACAATGAGCAGTTCTTC,CSANPLGGFSYNEQFF
TRBJ1-2,TRBV29-1,many,NA,TGCAGCGTTGAGATAGCCCCTAACTATGGCTACACCTTC,CSVEIAPNYGYTF
TRBJ2-1,TRBV4-1,few,NA,TGCGCCAGCAGCCAAGAAGTTGCGGGACTTGAGCAGTTCTTC,CASSQEVAGLEQFF
TRBJ2-7,TRBV4-2,NA,NA,TGTGCCAGCAGCCAAGAAAAATCAATTCAGCGTTCATACTCCTACGAGCAGTACTTC,CASSQEKSIQRSYSYEQYF
TRBJ2-7,TRBV28,few,NA,TGTGCCAGCAGTTCCCTGGGACCCACCTACGAGCAGTACTTC,CASSSLGPTYEQYF
TRBJ2-7,TRBV6-5,NA,NA,TGTGCCAGCACTTTAAGAGGGGAGCAGTACTTC,CASTLRGEQYF
TRBJ2-7,TRBV5-1,few,NA,TGCGCCAGCAGCCCGAGGGGGGGACCAACCTACGAGCAGTACTTC,CASSPRGGPTYEQYF
TRBJ1-1,TRBV12-3/TRBV12-4,NA,NA,TGTGCCAGCAGTATAGATCGGGTAGCTTTCTTT,CASSIDRVAFF
TRBJ2-1,TRBV28,few,TRBD2,TGTGCCAGCAGTCCCGAAGCGGGAGGGAACAATGAGCAGTTCTTC,CASSPEAGGNNEQFF
TRBJ2-7,TRBV15,NA,NA,TGTGCCACCAGCAGAGTAGGCTACGTCGAGCAGTACTTC,CATSRVGYVEQYF
TRBJ1-1,TRBV6-2/TRBV6-3,NA,NA,TGTGCCAGCAGTTACTCCCCGGCGGTATCTGAAGCTTTCTTT,CASSYSPAVSEAFF
TRBJ2-3,TRBV28,few,NA,TGTGCCAGCAGTTTATCGGGGGTATATGCCACAGATACGCAGTATTTT,CASSLSGVYATDTQYF
TRBJ2-1,TRBV21-1,NA,NA,TGTGCCAGCTATTATTCGACTAGCGGGAAGAACTACAATGAGCAGTTCTTC,CASYYSTSGKNYNEQFF
TRBJ2-1,TRBV20-1,few,TRBD2,TGCAGTGCTAGAGTACGTAGCGGGGGGCTTAGCTCCTACAATGAGCAGTTCTTC,CSARVRSGGLSSYNEQFF
TRBJ2-1,TRBV11-3,once,NA,TGTGCCAGCAGCTCATCGGGGGTTGAGCAGTTCTTC,CASSSSGVEQFF
TRBJ2-5,TRBV12-3/TRBV12-4,few,NA,TGTGCCAGCAGTGAAACAGTGCGGGAGACCCAGTACTTC,CASSETVRETQYF
TRBJ1-2,TRBV6-2/TRBV6-3,many,NA,TGTGCCAGTTGGACGGAGAAATATGGCTACACCTTC,CASWTEKYGYTF
TRBJ2-1,TRBV10-1,NA,NA,TGCGCCAGCAGAGGGGGGCTCTACAATGAGCAGTTCTTC,CASRGGLYNEQFF
TRBJ1-5,TRBV18,few,NA,TGTGCCAGCTCACATGATCGGAACAATCAGCCCCAGCATTTT,CASSHDRNNQPQHF
TRBJ2-3,TRBV12-3/TRBV12-4,few,NA,TGTGCCAGCAGTCCCCTCGACAATACGGGCACAGATACGCAGTATTTT,CASSPLDNTGTDTQYF
TRBJ2-7,TRBV20-1,few,NA,TGCAGTGCTAGAGATACAGGGCGCGTTCCTATCTACGAGCAGTACTTC,CSARDTGRVPIYEQYF
TRBJ2-5,TRBV6-2/TRBV6-3,few,TRBD1,TGTGCCAGCAGTTACTCGGACAGGGCTGGGCAAGAGACCCAGTACTTC,CASSYSDRAGQETQYF
TRBJ2-7,TRBV7-2,NA,NA,TGTGCCAGCAGCTACCTGCCGGGTCGGGAGCAGTACTTC,CASSYLPGREQYF
TRBJ2-1,TRBV24-1,NA,NA,TGTGCCACCAGTGACTCGGACAGTCCGGGGTACAATGAGCAGTTCTTC,CATSDSDSPGYNEQFF
TRBJ2-5,TRBV20-1,few,NA,TGCAGTGCTAGTAGCGGGGACAGGTACCAAGAGACCCAGTACTTC,CSASSGDRYQETQYF
TRBJ1-1,TRBV4-1,few,NA,TGCGCCAGCAGCCAAGGCCCAACAGGGTTTAGGGCTGAAGCTTTCTTT,CASSQGPTGFRAEAFF
TRBJ2-5,TRBV29-1,NA,NA,TGCAGCGGCAGTGAGGCCGGGGAGACCCAGTACTTC,CSGSEAGETQYF
TRBJ1-1,TRBV20-1,few,NA,TGCAGTGCCAACCCGGGACATATGAGAGGCACTGAAGCTTTCTTT,CSANPGHMRGTEAFF